These 27 T cell receptor beta chains share one sample of origin, sequenced in a study of T cell responses to AZD1222 COVID-19 vaccine. Sequencing used immunoSEQ multiplex PCR; TCRdb keeps in-frame clones, though not all of them. Here the sample spans around 120,000 clones, 88% being singletons. Sequencing used peripheral blood, obtained on day 0 of MenACWY control vaccination. The source is an adult in good health.

This sequence joins TRBV24-1 and TRBJ1-2; a weak D match, TRBD1 (5 bases). Germline-derived CDR1 and CDR2 are KGHDR and SFDVKD. The CDR3 has 13 residues. V was cut by 4 bases and J by 4 bases, with 9 bases left in between. DNA for the CDR3: TGTGCCACCAGTGAGGTTGGGGGCTATGGCTACACCTTC. This translates into CATSEVGGYGYTF.

This clone is judged large (0.1 to 1%). CDR3 residues: CASSLVGGPGTAGYTF. In DNA, the CDR3 is TGTGCCAGCAGCTTAGTAGGGGGTCCCGGGACGGCTGGCTACACCTTC. The chain links TRBV7-9 to TRBJ1-2; D perhaps matches TRBD1 (6 bases). The CDR3 consists of 16 residues. Between the trimmed V and J ends, which lost 1 base and 7 bases, there was a span of 19 bases. Looked up from germline, CDR1 is SEHNR and CDR2 is FQNEAQ (reference sequence).

The CDR3 region is CASSLGKAIEGTEAFF. In DNA form, the CDR3 reads TGTGCCAGCAGCTTAGGAAAGGCCATAGAGGGAACTGAAGCTTTCTTT. This sequence joins TRBV7-3 and TRBJ1-1; D ambiguous. The CDR3 extends over 16 amino acids. Trimming removed 2 bases from V and 5 bases from J, with 18 bases in between. CDR1 and CDR2 from the germline V gene are SGHTA and FQGTGA. Variable domain in full (rest from reference TRBV7-3 and TRBJ1-1): GAGVSQTPSNKVTEKGKYVELRCDPISGHTALYWYRQSLGQGPEFLIYFQGTGAADDSGLPNDRFFAVRPEGSVSTLKIQRTERGDSAVYLCASSLGKAIEGTEAFFGQGTRLTVV.

The chain has TRBV5-1 and TRBJ2-2; D call uncertain. Per germline, CDR1 SGHRS and CDR2 YFSETQ. The CDR3 runs 15 residues. Trimming left V 0 bases short and J 6 bases short, with 12 bases between. In nucleotides, the CDR3 is TGCGCCAGCAGCTTGGTGAGGCGTACGGCCGGGGAGCTGTTTTTT. Translating gives CASSLVRRTAGELFF.

V usage is TRBV4-1 and J usage is TRBJ2-6; no firm D call. Germline lookup yields CDR1 MGHRA and CDR2 YSYEKL. The V end lost 0 bases, the J end lost 0 bases, and 6 bases lay between the germline ends. CDR3 length equals 16 residues. Here the CDR3 reads CASSQDMGSGANVLTF. CDR3 coding DNA: TGCGCCAGCAGCCAAGATATGGGCTCTGGGGCCAACGTCCTGACTTTC.

The gene calls are TRBV21-1 and TRBJ2-7; the table's D call TRBD1 went unverified against the DNA. TRBV21-1 is a known pseudogene. The CDR3 length is 14 residues. CDR3 protein: CASSRRDRAYEQYF. CDR3 bases: TGTGCCAGCAGCAGGCGGGACAGGGCCTACGAGCAGTACTTC.

The chain combines TRBV5-4 with TRBJ1-2; a weak D match, TRBD1 (6 bases). The CDR3 extends over 15 amino acids. Trimming stripped 2 bases from V and 0 bases from J, with 11 bases between. Germline loops: CDR1 SGHNT, CDR2 YYREEE (reference sequence). The CDR3 sequence is CASSFRGAANYGYTF. The DNA for the CDR3 is TGTGCCAGCAGCTTCCGGGGGGCAGCTAACTATGGCTACACCTTC.

This chain uses TRBV12-3 or TRBV12-4 with TRBJ2-7; D is unclear. The V and J ends lost 3 bases and 4 bases respectively, with 10 bases between them. The CDR3 spans 13 residues. Here the CDR3 reads CASSFFASYEQYF. CDR3 DNA sequence: TGTGCCAGCAGTTTTTTTGCCTCATACGAGCAGTACTTC.

The gene calls are TRBV28 and TRBJ1-2; no clear D gene. CDR1 and CDR2 (germline): MDHEN, SYDVKM. Trimming pared 7 bases from V and 0 bases from J, leaving 15 bases between. The CDR3 spans 15 residues. CDR3 DNA: TGTGCCAGCAACTCCCCCGGAACAGCTAACTATGGCTACACCTTC. Its translation is CASNSPGTANYGYTF.

J is TRBJ1-1 and V is TRBV12-3 or TRBV12-4; no definite D call. The CDR3 covers 13 residues. Trimming removed 3 bases from V and 1 base from J, with 6 bases in between. The CDR3 protein is CASSLNTNTEAFF. DNA for the CDR3: TGTGCCAGCAGTTTGAACACGAACACTGAAGCTTTCTTT.

The chain carries TRBV28 and TRBJ1-6; D is unclear. Trimming took off 5 bases at V and 14 bases at J, with 7 bases between the two ends. The CDR3 has 10 residues. Germline assignment: CDR1 MDHEN and CDR2 SYDVKM. This CDR3 is CASSTTSLHF. For the CDR3, the DNA is TGTGCCAGCAGTACCACCTCCCTCCACTTT.

The rearrangement uses TRBV5-4 and TRBJ1-1, with D unclear. The CDR3 spans 14 residues. V gave up 3 bases and J gave up 4 bases, with 13 bases separating them. The germline CDR1 and CDR2 sequences are SGHNT and YYREEE (reference sequence). CDR3 protein: CASSSIGRTTEAFF. Here the CDR3 DNA reads TGTGCCAGCAGCTCAATAGGGCGCACCACTGAAGCTTTCTTT.

The rearrangement joins TRBV27 to TRBJ1-4; no clear D gene. This CDR3 contains 15 residues. Germline V gene lookup returns CDR1 MNHEY and CDR2 SMNVEV (reference sequence). The V end lost 4 bases, the J end lost 7 bases, and 16 bases lay between the germline ends. DNA for the CDR3: TGTGCCAGCAGTTCCCGACCTATACCTAGTGAAAAACTGTTTTTT. Its protein product is CASSSRPIPSEKLFF.

The rearrangement joins TRBV29-1 to TRBJ1-1; possible D gene TRBD1, 5 bases. CDR3 length equals 11 residues. V dropped 7 bases and J dropped 1 base, with 7 bases sitting between them. Germline V gives CDR1 SQVTM, CDR2 ANQGSEA. The CDR3 bases are TGCAGCGGGGGGGAGAACACTGAAGCTTTCTTT. Amino acid sequence: CSGGENTEAFF.

The V gene is TRBV14, the J gene TRBJ2-7, with 7 bases matching TRBD2. The germline CDR1 and CDR2 sequences are SGHDN and FVKESK. The V and J ends lost 0 bases and 4 bases, in that order; junction bases with no gene match: 6. The CDR3 is 15 amino acids. CDR3 sequence reads: CASSQEGAAGYEQYF. The DNA for the CDR3 is TGTGCCAGCAGCCAAGAAGGCGCAGCGGGATACGAGCAGTACTTC.

The V gene is TRBV29-1, the J gene TRBJ2-7, with D unresolved. This CDR3 has 11 residues. Germline values: CDR1 SQVTM, CDR2 ANQGSEA. Trimming removed 0 bases at V and 5 bases at J, with 5 bases between. The CDR3 protein is CSVEEVHEQYF. The CDR3 DNA sequence: TGCAGCGTTGAAGAAGTCCACGAGCAGTACTTC.

Comments on this clone: Other DNA sequences from this sample encode an identical CDR3 as well. The chain has TRBV5-1 and TRBJ2-7; D is uncertain. Trimming removed 4 bases from V and 4 bases from J, with 12 bases in between. Per germline, CDR1 SGHRS and CDR2 YFSETQ. The CDR3 is 13 residues long. CDR3 DNA: TGCGCCAGCAGCCCAGGCCCCAGTTACGAGCAGTACTTC. It codes for CASSPGPSYEQYF. Full variable domain (rest looked up from reference TRBV5-1 and TRBJ2-7): KAGVTQTPRYLIKTRGQQVTLSCSPISGHRSVSWYQQTPGQGLQFLFEYFSETQRNKGNFPGRFSGRQFSNSRSEMNVSTLELGDSALYLCASSPGPSYEQYFGPGTRLTVT.

The J gene is TRBJ1-1, the V gene TRBV7-9; D call uncertain. Germline values: CDR1 SEHNR, CDR2 FQNEAQ (reference sequence). Trimming pared 3 bases from V and 7 bases from J, leaving 12 bases between. The CDR3 extends over 13 amino acids. The CDR3 bases are TGTGCCAGCAGCTTCGCGAGGCACGGTGAAGCTTTCTTT. Its protein is CASSFARHGEAFF.

This chain joins TRBV6-4 and TRBJ2-3, with 7 bases aligning to TRBD2. Unmatched junction bases numbered 10, after V lost 5 bases and J lost 5 bases. This CDR3 spans 15 amino acids. Germline assignment: CDR1 MRHNA and CDR2 SNTAGT. This CDR3 is CASSLSGNARDTQYF. CDR3 sequence (DNA): TGTGCCAGCAGTCTCAGCGGGAACGCTAGAGATACGCAGTATTTT.

The chain uses TRBV12-3 or TRBV12-4 and TRBJ2-7; 10 bases are shared with TRBD1. The ends lost 6 bases at V and 6 bases at J; junction bases unmatched: 5. This CDR3 is 13 amino acids long. CDR3 in amino acids: CASRPRQGAEQYF. The CDR3 coding sequence is TGTGCCAGCAGACCCAGACAGGGGGCCGAGCAGTACTTC.

J is TRBJ1-5 and V is TRBV28; 7 bases are shared with TRBD1. CDR1 and CDR2 (germline): MDHEN, SYDVKM. The V segment lost 2 bases and the J segment 7 bases; nucleotides outside the gene matches: 8. The CDR3 runs to 15 residues. The CDR3 region is CASSLKRTGYQPQHF. CDR3 DNA: TGTGCCAGCAGTTTAAAGCGGACAGGTTACCAGCCCCAGCATTTT.

The rearrangement uses TRBV5-1 and TRBJ1-2; D is perhaps TRBD1 (5 bases). V was trimmed by 3 bases and J by 8 bases, leaving 23 bases between them. The V gene's germline CDR1 is SGHRS and CDR2 YFSETQ. There are 16 residues in the CDR3. CDR3 sequence: CASSWSRQYNPRGYTF. The CDR3 region has the DNA TGCGCCAGCAGCTGGAGCCGACAGTACAATCCCCGAGGCTACACCTTC.

The J gene is TRBJ2-7, the V gene TRBV5-6; 7 bases are a match to TRBD1. V shed 0 bases and J 12 bases; nucleotides not matched to a gene: 9. CDR1 and CDR2 (germline): SGHDT, YYEEEE. The length of the CDR3 is 13 residues. The CDR3 DNA is TGTGCCAGCAGCTTGGGGGGACAGATGAAGTCGTACTTC. This translates into CASSLGGQMKSYF.

V gene TRBV6-2 or TRBV6-3 combines with J gene TRBJ2-4, with no clear D. The CDR3 contains 12 residues. The germline V and J ends were trimmed by 0 bases and 5 bases, with 2 bases remaining between them. Germline CDR1 MNHEY, CDR2 SVGEGT. The CDR3: CASSYSENIQYF. The CDR3 DNA follows: TGTGCCAGCAGTTACTCGGAAAACATTCAGTACTTC.

The rearrangement links TRBV14 to TRBJ1-1; 8 bases fit TRBD1. There are 15 residues in the CDR3. V lost 3 bases and J lost 3; bases outside the gene matches: 6. Germline V gives CDR1 SGHDN, CDR2 FVKESK. The CDR3 sequence is CASSHRTGRHTEAFF. In DNA, the CDR3 is TGTGCCAGCAGCCATAGGACAGGGAGGCACACTGAAGCTTTCTTT.

As concerns this clone: The same CDR3 arises from other DNA sequences in this sample as well. V is TRBV18 and J is TRBJ1-5; D is ambiguous. Germline V gene data show CDR1 as KGHSH and CDR2 as LQKENI. Between the trimmed V and J ends, which lost 2 bases and 7 bases, there was a span of 9 bases. CDR3 length: 13 amino acids. CDR3 residues: CASSPGGGQPQHF. DNA for the CDR3: TGTGCCAGCTCACCAGGAGGTGGACAGCCCCAGCATTTT.

As DNA, the CDR3 is TGTGCCACCAGCAGGGCTCAAGATACGCAGTATTTT. Residues: CATSRAQDTQYF. The J gene is TRBJ2-3, the V gene TRBV15; D is unresolved. The length of the CDR3 is 12 residues. Looked up from germline, CDR1 is LNHNV and CDR2 is YYDKDF (reference sequence). V lost 3 bases to trimming and J lost 5 bases, with 6 bases between them.